Listed below are T cell receptor beta chains from one sample, sequenced in a study of long-term antiretroviral therapy in people with HIV. Generated by immunoSEQ multiplex PCR, the TCRdb table keeps only in-frame clones and is missing some. The sample includes 48,000 or so clones, about 86% seen only once; the top ten take 2.5% to 3.5%. Sequences were derived from unsorted PBMCs, sampled 0.8 years after starting antiretroviral therapy. Receptors were obtained from a woman aged 18 to 35 with HIV. The CDR3 runs from the conserved cysteine through the conserved F or W. Each record gives: CDR3 length, J gene, V gene, D gene, clone size, CDR3 protein. The D gene is left open where the match is weak. Size is stated for part of the rows, as once, few or many counts, or as a class when the clone is expanded.

length: 13; J: TRBJ2-7; V: TRBV6-4; D: -; size: -; CDR3: CASTLTEPYEQYF
length: 13; J: TRBJ1-4; V: TRBV11-2; D: -; size: -; CDR3: CASSLWGSEKLFF
length: 15; J: TRBJ2-7; V: TRBV4-3; D: TRBD1; size: -; CDR3: CASSQEGTGSYEQYF
length: 15; J: TRBJ1-5; V: TRBV7-3; D: TRBD1; size: -; CDR3: CASSLTGGGSQPQHF
length: 15; J: TRBJ2-1; V: TRBV5-4; D: TRBD2; size: -; CDR3: CASSFSGSAYNEQFF
length: 15; J: TRBJ2-3; V: TRBV19; D: -; size: -; CDR3: CASSPGSRGTDTQYF
length: 15; J: TRBJ2-7; V: TRBV14; D: TRBD1; size: -; CDR3: CASSLWDRVSYEQYF
length: 14; J: TRBJ2-7; V: TRBV19; D: TRBD1; size: -; CDR3: CASSKGQGAYEQYF
length: 15; J: TRBJ2-3; V: TRBV6-5; D: TRBD2; size: -; CDR3: CASSGSGRGADTQYF
length: 16; J: TRBJ2-1; V: TRBV28; D: TRBD2; size: -; CDR3: CASSLATSGFYNEQFF
length: 13; J: TRBJ2-7; V: TRBV19; D: -; size: -; CDR3: CASRVQGSYEQYF
length: 14; J: TRBJ1-4; V: TRBV19; D: TRBD1; size: -; CDR3: CASSPGTVNEKLFF
length: 17; J: TRBJ2-2; V: TRBV4-1; D: TRBD2; size: -; CDR3: CASSQDTSGANTGELFF
length: 17; J: TRBJ2-7; V: TRBV19; D: TRBD2; size: few; CDR3: CASRSGLAGTSSYEQYF
length: 15; J: TRBJ1-3; V: TRBV10-1; D: TRBD1; size: -; CDR3: CASSEDRDSGNTIYF
length: 12; J: TRBJ1-3; V: TRBV10-3; D: -; size: -; CDR3: CASRGLGNTIYF
length: 13; J: TRBJ2-5; V: TRBV5-1; D: -; size: -; CDR3: CASSFGPQETQYF
length: 12; J: TRBJ2-7; V: TRBV29-1; D: -; size: -; CDR3: CSVETDSYEQYF
length: 17; J: TRBJ1-5; V: TRBV28; D: -; size: -; CDR3: CASSQDDLWWGNQPQHF
length: 15; J: TRBJ2-1; V: TRBV6-6; D: TRBD2; size: -; CDR3: CASSKGLAAYNEQFF
length: 15; J: TRBJ2-2; V: TRBV27; D: TRBD1; size: -; CDR3: CASNLDRGGTGELFF
length: 11; J: TRBJ1-4; V: TRBV7-2; D: -; size: -; CDR3: CASSYGEKLFF
length: 13; J: TRBJ2-3; V: TRBV27; D: -; size: -; CDR3: CASSSYTTDTQYF
length: 14; J: TRBJ2-7; V: TRBV11-2; D: -; size: -; CDR3: CASSFSTVAYEQYF
length: 16; J: TRBJ1-2; V: TRBV14; D: -; size: -; CDR3: CASSQDLLITNYGYTF
length: 17; J: TRBJ2-1; V: TRBV9; D: TRBD2; size: -; CDR3: CASSARPLAGSYNEQFF
length: 15; J: TRBJ2-7; V: TRBV6-1; D: -; size: once; CDR3: CASSENSARPYEQYF
length: 16; J: TRBJ2-7; V: TRBV4-1; D: -; size: -; CDR3: CASSQVGPSGDYEQYF
length: 17; J: TRBJ2-7; V: TRBV4-3; D: TRBD2; size: -; CDR3: CASSQGPAGGSSDEQYF
length: 13; J: TRBJ1-4; V: TRBV5-1; D: -; size: -; CDR3: CANLISTNEKLFF
length: 15; J: TRBJ2-3; V: TRBV6-5; D: -; size: -; CDR3: CASTGSYGGTDTQYF
length: 13; J: TRBJ2-7; V: TRBV6-5; D: TRBD2; size: -; CDR3: CASSYGTSGEQYF
length: 12; J: TRBJ2-5; V: TRBV18; D: -; size: -; CDR3: CASSPNQETQYF
length: 13; J: TRBJ1-4; V: TRBV25-1; D: -; size: -; CDR3: CASHGTPGEKLFF
length: 15; J: TRBJ1-4; V: TRBV4-2; D: -; size: -; CDR3: CASSPQEPGYEKLFF
length: 16; J: TRBJ2-5; V: TRBV9; D: -; size: -; CDR3: CASSPRGRRLQETQYF
length: 15; J: TRBJ1-1; V: TRBV10-3; D: TRBD1; size: once; CDR3: CATTGQGTMNTEAFF
length: 16; J: TRBJ2-7; V: TRBV6-6; D: -; size: once; CDR3: CASSYPSRGVAGEQYF
length: 16; J: TRBJ2-3; V: TRBV9; D: -; size: -; CDR3: CASSVGGGASTDTQYF
length: 12; J: TRBJ2-1; V: TRBV5-1; D: -; size: -; CDR3: CASSSQGTEQFF
length: 15; J: TRBJ1-2; V: TRBV6-1; D: -; size: -; CDR3: CASTTPFKAAIGYTF
length: 14; J: TRBJ2-7; V: TRBV21-1; D: -; size: -; CDR3: CASNSGQSLYEQYF
length: 13; J: TRBJ2-5; V: TRBV9; D: TRBD2; size: -; CDR3: CASSVGGGETQYF
length: 15; J: TRBJ2-6; V: TRBV7-3; D: -; size: -; CDR3: CASSQRTTGANVLTF
length: 14; J: TRBJ2-5; V: TRBV11-2; D: -; size: -; CDR3: CASSLRLEARTQYF
length: 12; J: TRBJ2-7; V: TRBV18; D: -; size: -; CDR3: CASSPEKLEQYF
length: 15; J: TRBJ2-7; V: TRBV9; D: -; size: -; CDR3: CASSPSGGRSYEQYF
length: 15; J: TRBJ1-5; V: TRBV5-5; D: -; size: -; CDR3: CASSLDRTRNQPQHF
length: 14; J: TRBJ2-3; V: TRBV2; D: TRBD1; size: -; CDR3: CASSVTGGRDTQYF
length: 12; J: TRBJ2-7; V: TRBV6-7; D: -; size: -; CDR3: CASSRPCLGQYF
length: 10; J: TRBJ1-1; V: TRBV20-1; D: -; size: -; CDR3: CSASETEAFF
length: 13; J: TRBJ1-2; V: TRBV6-5; D: -; size: -; CDR3: CASSLGLGDGYTF
length: 14; J: TRBJ2-5; V: TRBV27; D: TRBD1; size: -; CDR3: CASSKQGARETQYF
length: 14; J: TRBJ2-7; V: TRBV19; D: -; size: few; CDR3: CASSLGISTYEQYF
length: 15; J: TRBJ2-1; V: TRBV10-3; D: TRBD2; size: -; CDR3: CAISEGSGSVNEQFF
length: 16; J: TRBJ2-1; V: TRBV7-3; D: -; size: -; CDR3: CASSPNPGLAYNEQFF
length: 15; J: TRBJ1-3; V: TRBV19; D: -; size: -; CDR3: CASSIPGRTLNTIYF
length: 14; J: TRBJ2-3; V: TRBV7-3; D: TRBD2; size: once; CDR3: CASSPIGGTDTQYF
length: 15; J: TRBJ2-7; V: TRBV28; D: -; size: -; CDR3: CASSLVGVFSYEQYF